Below are 25 T cell receptor beta chains sequenced from a single sample in a study of cytomegalovirus exposure and HLA in healthy donors. PCR was performed using 60 Vbeta and 13 Jbeta primers. TCRdb's table, derived via immunoSEQ multiplex PCR, lists solely in-frame clones and lacks some. This repertoire includes about 39,000 clones. Material for sequencing was PBMCs. Receptors were obtained from a male donor in good health and CMV-seronegative.

Here the CDR3 DNA reads TGTGCCAGCAGTGTCGGTAGCTCTGGAAACACCATATATTTT. Protein product: CASSVGSSGNTIYF. The chain has TRBV25-1 and TRBJ1-3; D gene unclear. Per germline, CDR1 MGHDK and CDR2 SYGVNS. The V gene lost 4 bases and the J gene lost 0 bases, with 7 bases spanning the gap. The CDR3 runs to 14 residues.

The V and J genes are TRBV7-3 and TRBJ2-7; D unclear. Germline V gene sequence: CDR1 SGHTA, CDR2 FQGTGA. The V gene lost 5 bases and the J gene lost 4 bases, with 12 bases spanning the gap. CDR3 length: 13 amino acids. CDR3 in amino acids: CASSPYSGYEQYF. CDR3 DNA sequence: TGTGCCAGCAGCCCTTACAGTGGTTACGAGCAGTACTTC.

Here the CDR3 DNA reads TGTGCCAGCAGTGAAAGGGGTAGGAACTTTAACTATGGCTACACCTTC. Translated: CASSERGRNFNYGYTF. This chain links TRBV2 with TRBJ1-2, with D tentatively TRBD1 (5 bases). Germline assignment: CDR1 SNHLY and CDR2 FYNNEI. The CDR3 length is 16 residues. V was cut by 2 bases and J by 1 base, with 14 bases left in between.

The chain employs TRBV5-4 and TRBJ2-1; tentative D call: TRBD2 (5 bases). CDR3 length: 15 residues. The V gene's germline CDR1 is SGHNT and CDR2 YYREEE (reference sequence). The V gene lost 4 bases and the J gene lost 4 bases, with 15 bases spanning the gap. CDR3 bases: TGTGCCAGCAGCCCGGACTGGGTGCAATACAATGAGCAGTTCTTC. This translates into CASSPDWVQYNEQFF.

The genes are TRBV7-2 and TRBJ1-1, with 9 nucleotides matching TRBD1. The CDR3 covers 14 residues. CDR1 and CDR2 (germline): SGHTA, FQGNSA. V lost 3 bases to trimming and J lost 9 bases; unmatched junction nucleotides: 8. CDR3 protein: CASSFIGTGRKAFF. The CDR3 DNA sequence: TGTGCCAGCAGCTTTATCGGGACAGGGCGAAAAGCTTTCTTT.

V gene TRBV4-2 combines with J gene TRBJ1-1, with unresolved D. Looked up from germline, CDR1 is LGHNA and CDR2 is YNFKEQ. Trimming pared 0 bases from V and 0 bases from J, leaving 5 bases between. The CDR3 length is 14 residues. CDR3 DNA: TGTGCCAGCAGCCAAGATAACTTGAACACTGAAGCTTTCTTT. This translates into CASSQDNLNTEAFF.

This chain connects TRBV2 to TRBJ2-7; perhaps TRBD2 as D (5 bases). With 5 bases removed from V and 4 bases from J, the gap between germline ends came to 9 bases. The CDR3 sequence is 12 residues long. Germline V CDR1 and CDR2: SNHLY, FYNNEI. The CDR3: CASSPSGYEQYF. The CDR3 region has the DNA TGTGCCAGCAGTCCCTCGGGATACGAGCAGTACTTC.

This sequence joins TRBV7-9 and TRBJ1-5; 10 bases agree with TRBD1. Per germline, CDR1 SEHNR and CDR2 FQNEAQ (reference sequence). The CDR3 totals 16 residues. Trimming removed 0 bases from V and 6 bases from J; junction bases left unmatched: 5. This CDR3 is CASSLAGDRGGQPQHF. CDR3 sequence (DNA): TGTGCCAGCAGCTTAGCTGGGGACAGGGGCGGTCAGCCCCAGCATTTT.

The chain has TRBV21-1 and TRBJ1-5; TRBD1 was called by the table and not checked on the DNA. TRBV21-1 is an annotated pseudogene. The CDR3 is 16 residues long. CDR3: CASSKDSPNGNQPQHF. The CDR3, as DNA: TGTGCCAGCAGCAAAGACAGCCCAAACGGCAATCAGCCCCAGCATTTT.

The J gene is TRBJ1-1, the V gene TRBV28; D is unclear. Germline V gene sequence: CDR1 MDHEN, CDR2 SYDVKM. V was shortened by 5 bases and J by 4 bases, with 14 bases between the two germline ends. The CDR3 length is 14 residues. The DNA of the CDR3 is TGTGCCAGCAGTCAACCACGGGAGCGCACTGAAGCTTTCTTT. This codes for CASSQPRERTEAFF.

The genes are TRBV18 and TRBJ2-5; 7 bases are a match to TRBD1. The CDR3 runs 15 residues. V dropped 0 bases and J dropped 5; count of bases not matched to a gene: 6. Germline CDR1 reads KGHSH; CDR2 reads LQKENI. DNA for the CDR3: TGTGCCAGCTCACCACCGACAGGGCGTGGGGAGACCCAGTACTTC. It yields the protein CASSPPTGRGETQYF.

This chain joins TRBV19 and TRBJ1-1, with a tentative D call TRBD1 (6 bases). The germline V gene encodes CDR1 LNHDA and CDR2 SQIVND (reference sequence). Trimming removed 0 bases at V and 6 bases at J, with 23 bases between. The CDR3 runs to 18 residues. CDR3 sequence reads: CASSIDRGSTGLRAEAFF. The CDR3 coding sequence is TGTGCCAGTAGTATAGATCGAGGTTCGACAGGCCTCCGTGCTGAAGCTTTCTTT.

V usage is TRBV4-1 and J usage is TRBJ2-7, with 7 bases that match TRBD2. J lost 3 bases, V lost 4 bases, and 12 bases had no gene match. The germline V gene encodes CDR1 MGHRA and CDR2 YSYEKL. CDR3 length: 16 amino acids. CDR3 nucleotide sequence: TGCGCCAGCAGCCGTGGGGGGGAGGGTCCTCGCTACGAGCAGTACTTC. Protein product: CASSRGGEGPRYEQYF.

The genes are TRBV7-2 and TRBJ2-3; TRBD2 aligns across 14 bases. The V gene end was trimmed by 0 bases and the J gene end by 2 bases; junction bases not matched to a gene: 16. Germline CDR1 SGHTA, CDR2 FQGNSA. This CDR3 region has 22 residues. CDR3: CASSLAPRLAGGPRSPTDTQYF. The CDR3 DNA sequence: TGTGCCAGCAGCTTAGCCCCCAGACTAGCGGGGGGGCCTAGGTCCCCCACAGATACGCAGTATTTT.

The chain combines TRBV5-4 with TRBJ2-7; unclear D gene. This CDR3 region has 12 residues. The V and J ends lost 2 bases and 7 bases respectively, with 10 bases between them. From germline, CDR1 is SGHNT and CDR2 YYREEE (reference sequence). DNA of the CDR3: TGTGCCAGCAGCTTCGGAGACGCTGAGCAGTACTTC. Encoded protein: CASSFGDAEQYF. Drawing the rest from reference TRBV5-4 and TRBJ2-7, the complete variable domain is ETGVTQSPTHLIKTRGQQVTLRCSSQSGHNTVSWYQQALGQGPQFIFQYYREEENGRGNFPPRFSGLQFPNYSSELNVNALELDDSALYLCASSFGDAEQYFGPGTRLTVT.

The chain carries TRBV4-1 and TRBJ1-6, with D possibly being TRBD1 (5 bases). Trimming took off 2 bases at V and 4 bases at J, with 6 bases between the two ends. The germline V gene encodes CDR1 MGHRA and CDR2 YSYEKL. The CDR3 spans 14 residues. CDR3 in amino acids: CASSQRQYNSPLHF. As DNA, the CDR3 is TGCGCCAGCAGCCAACGACAGTATAATTCACCCCTCCACTTT.

The rearrangement links TRBV13 to TRBJ2-7; TRBD1 might be the D (5 bases). CDR3 length equals 16 residues. Germline V gene data show CDR1 as PRHDT and CDR2 as FYEKMQ (reference sequence). Trimming shortened V by 5 bases and J by 1 base, and 18 bases separated the two germline ends. This chain's CDR3 is CASSGKGNRRSYEQYF. CDR3 DNA: TGTGCCAGCAGCGGTAAGGGGAATCGGCGGTCCTACGAGCAGTACTTC.

The V gene is TRBV5-4, the J gene TRBJ1-1, with a weak D call TRBD1 (5 bases). The CDR3 has 16 amino acids. The ends were cut back, 4 bases at V and 6 bases at J, with 22 bases in the middle. Per the germline V gene, CDR1 is SGHNT and CDR2 is YYREEE (reference sequence). The CDR3 region has the DNA TGTGCCAGCAGCACGGGGGTAGAGGCTAGGGACGCTGAAGCTTTCTTT. It is translated as CASSTGVEARDAEAFF.

The CDR3 sequence: CASSLGNQPQHF. In nucleotides, the CDR3 is TGTGCCAGCAGCCTCGGCAATCAGCCCCAGCATTTT. The chain employs TRBV6-6 and TRBJ1-5; D gene ambiguous. The CDR3 extends over 12 amino acids. CDR1 MNHNY and CDR2 SVGAGI come from the germline V gene (reference sequence). The V gene lost 6 bases and the J gene lost 2 bases, with 5 bases spanning the gap.

As for this clone: Different DNA sequences within this sample yield the same CDR3. The rearrangement joins TRBV7-9 to TRBJ1-1, with a weak D call TRBD1 (6 bases). The germline CDR1 and CDR2 sequences are SEHNR and FQNEAQ (reference sequence). The V gene lost 5 bases and the J gene lost 6 bases, with 10 bases spanning the gap. The CDR3 contains 12 residues. The CDR3 region has the DNA TGTGCCAGCAGCACAGGGAGTTCTGAAGCTTTCTTT. It encodes CASSTGSSEAFF. Supplemented by reference TRBV7-9 and TRBJ1-1, the full variable domain reads DTGVSQNPRHKITKRGQNVTFRCDPISEHNRLYWYRQTLGQGPEFLTYFQNEAQLEKSRLLSDRFSAERPKGSFSTLEIQRTEQGDSAMYLCASSTGSSEAFFGQGTRLTVV.

This chain's CDR3 is CASSQGTSGGFNEQFF. The CDR3, as DNA: TGTGCCAGCAGCCAAGGAACTAGCGGGGGGTTTAATGAGCAGTTCTTC. The chain combines TRBV4-2 with TRBJ2-1; 12 bases match TRBD2. CDR1 and CDR2 from the germline V gene are LGHNA and YNFKEQ. V gave up 1 base and J gave up 7 bases; unmatched junction bases: 5. The CDR3 contains 16 residues.

The J gene is TRBJ1-2, the V gene TRBV13; TRBD1 aligns across 8 bases. The V gene's germline CDR1 is PRHDT and CDR2 FYEKMQ (reference sequence). J lost 7 bases, V lost 6 bases, and 4 bases had no gene match. The CDR3 is made up of 12 amino acids. CDR3 nucleotide sequence: TGTGCCAGCAGTCTGGACAGGGCTGGCTACACCTTC. Translation gives CASSLDRAGYTF.

V usage is TRBV18 and J usage is TRBJ1-6; D is uncertain. V lost 3 bases and J 8 bases, leaving 14 bases between the germline ends. The CDR3 contains 15 residues. From germline, CDR1 is KGHSH and CDR2 LQKENI. The DNA of the CDR3 is TGTGCCAGCTCACCGCGGCCGAAAGGAGATTCACCCCTCCACTTT. Its translation: CASSPRPKGDSPLHF.

The V call is TRBV5-1, the J call TRBJ1-1; no clear D. Trimming shortened V by 0 bases and J by 1 base, and 10 bases separated the two germline ends. The CDR3 has 15 residues. CDR1 and CDR2 from the germline V gene are SGHRS and YFSETQ. CDR3 DNA sequence: TGCGCCAGCAGCTTGGCCGGGTTGGAGAACACTGAAGCTTTCTTT. Translating it yields CASSLAGLENTEAFF.

This sequence joins TRBV15 and TRBJ2-7; a weak D match, TRBD1 (5 bases). Trimming took off 1 base at V and 5 bases at J, with 12 bases between the two ends. Germline-derived CDR1 and CDR2 are LNHNV and YYDKDF (reference sequence). The CDR3 extends over 14 amino acids. CDR3 protein: CATSRGSRVDEQYF. CDR3 nucleotides: TGTGCCACCAGCAGAGGTAGCAGGGTGGACGAGCAGTACTTC.